This TCR beta chain was sequenced in a study of siplizumab effects on memory and regulatory T cells. Method: immunoSEQ multiplex PCR; TCRdb's copy keeps in-frame clones and lacks some. The profile shows approximately 100,000 clones, 85% to 95% of them singletons. There are 16 residues in the CDR3. V was clipped by 5 bases and J by 4 bases; unmatched bases: 8. Per the germline V gene, CDR1 is MDHEN and CDR2 is SYDVKM. A single count supports this clone. Its matching antigen is unknown. Different DNA sequences within this sample yield the same CDR3. Study-level results: For siplizumab cultures, the suppressive function of their proliferating Tregs was not confirmed. A minor fraction of alloreactive clones, and no more, mapped to unstimulated subsets. Siplizumab gave mappable alloreactive CD4+ clones an average Treg-derived fraction of under 70%, against around 30% in controls.

This receptor was obtained from a human donor in good health. V usage is TRBV28 and J usage is TRBJ2-1, with TRBD2 identical over 10 bases. What was sequenced was non-Treg CD4+ T cells sorted from blood. Here the CDR3 DNA reads TGTGCCAGCAGTCCCCCGAGGACTAGCGGATACAATGAGCAGTTCTTC. It yields the protein CASSPPRTSGYNEQFF.